The rows below give T cell receptor beta chains drawn from one sample of a study of cytomegalovirus exposure and HLA in healthy donors. Profiling relied on immunoSEQ multiplex PCR, and the TCRdb table lists in-frame clones only, not all of them. Here the sample spans about 88,000 clones, about 96% being singletons. Sequenced input: PBMCs. The receptors derive from a young man in good health and CMV-seronegative. Each CDR3 is given with its conserved first and last residue. The D gene is left open where the match is weak.

>TRBJ1-3|TRBV7-2|TRBD1
TGTGCCAGCAGCCCGCGGACAGGGCCAGGAAACACCATATATTTT
CASSPRTGPGNTIYF
>TRBJ1-1|TRBV5-1|NA
TGCGCCAGCAGCTTGGGGGAGGGGTTGGGCACTGAAGCTTTCTTT
CASSLGEGLGTEAFF
>TRBJ2-2|TRBV10-3|TRBD2
TGTGCCATCAGTGGTGAAACTAGCGGGGCCGGTGGGGAGCTGTTTTTT
CAISGETSGAGGELFF
>TRBJ1-1|TRBV29-1|TRBD1
TGCAGCGTAGCTAAAGGACAGGGGGACACTGAAGCTTTCTTT
CSVAKGQGDTEAFF
>TRBJ2-1|TRBV11-3|NA
TGTGCCAGCAGCCTACGCGTCCGGTGGGAGCAGTTCTTC
CASSLRVRWEQFF
>TRBJ1-5|TRBV6-6|NA
TGTGCCAGCAGCCAGGACACCAATCAGCCCCAGCATTTT
CASSQDTNQPQHF
>TRBJ2-3|TRBV5-1|TRBD1
TGCGCCAGCAGCCCCGGGACAGGGGTTACAGATACGCAGTATTTT
CASSPGTGVTDTQYF
>TRBJ2-2|TRBV27|TRBD1
TGTGCCAGCAGGGACAGGGTATTGGACACCGGGGAGCTGTTTTTT
CASRDRVLDTGELFF
>TRBJ1-3|TRBV10-3|TRBD1
TGTGCCATCAGTTCCTCAGGGGGCTCTGGAAACACCATATATTTT
CAISSSGGSGNTIYF
>TRBJ1-5|TRBV12-5|TRBD1
TGTGCTAGTGGTTACCGGGACAGGGGTCAGAGCAATCAGCCCCAGCATTTT
CASGYRDRGQSNQPQHF